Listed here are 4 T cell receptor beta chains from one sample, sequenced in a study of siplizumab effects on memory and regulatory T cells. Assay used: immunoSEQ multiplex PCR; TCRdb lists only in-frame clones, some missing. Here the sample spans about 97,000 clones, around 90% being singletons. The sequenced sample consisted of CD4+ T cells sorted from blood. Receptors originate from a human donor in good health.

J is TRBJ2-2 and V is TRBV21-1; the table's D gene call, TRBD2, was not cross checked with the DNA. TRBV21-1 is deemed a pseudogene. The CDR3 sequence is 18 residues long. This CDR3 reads CASSKGLAGERNTGELFF. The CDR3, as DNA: TGTGCCAGCAGCAAAGGGCTAGCGGGAGAAAGGAACACCGGGGAGCTGTTTTTT.

This CDR3 is CSVWTGNTEAFF. The CDR3 DNA sequence: TGCAGCGTCTGGACGGGGAACACTGAAGCTTTCTTT. V usage is TRBV29-1 and J usage is TRBJ1-1; D gene unclear. Trimming pared 6 bases from V and 1 base from J, leaving 9 bases between. Per germline, CDR1 SQVTM and CDR2 ANQGSEA. CDR3 length: 12 residues.

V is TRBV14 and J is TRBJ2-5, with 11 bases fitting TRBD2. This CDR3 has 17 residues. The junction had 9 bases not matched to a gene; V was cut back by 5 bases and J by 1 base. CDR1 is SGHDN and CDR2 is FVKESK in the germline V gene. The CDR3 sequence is CASSRRSGLAVQETQYF. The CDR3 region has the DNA TGTGCCAGCAGCAGGAGATCGGGACTAGCGGTCCAAGAGACCCAGTACTTC.

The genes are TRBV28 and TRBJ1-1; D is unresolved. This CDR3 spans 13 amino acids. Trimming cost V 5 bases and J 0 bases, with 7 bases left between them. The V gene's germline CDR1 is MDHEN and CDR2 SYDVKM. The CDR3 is CASSLGLNTEAFF. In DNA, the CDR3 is TGTGCCAGCAGTCTAGGACTGAACACTGAAGCTTTCTTT. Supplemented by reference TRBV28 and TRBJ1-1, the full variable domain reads DVKVTQSSRYLVKRTGEKVFLECVQDMDHENMFWYRQDPGLGLRLIYFSYDVKMKEKGDIPEGYSVSREKKERFSLILESASTNQTSMYLCASSLGLNTEAFFGQGTRLTVV.